This entry lists 18 T cell receptor beta chains sequenced from one sample in a study of blood T cell repertoires in COVID-19. Profiling relied on immunoSEQ multiplex PCR, and the TCRdb table lists in-frame clones only, not all of them. The sample carries about 180,000 clones, roughly four fifths recorded once. Source material: peripheral blood. The receptors derive from an older woman with COVID-19, enrolled during active disease.

V usage is TRBV7-2 and J usage is TRBJ1-5, with D maybe TRBD1 (6 bases). The germline V gene has CDR1 SGHTA and CDR2 FQGNSA. V dropped 5 bases and J dropped 7 bases, with 18 bases sitting between them. This CDR3 spans 15 amino acids. In DNA form, the CDR3 reads TGTGCCAGCAGCCCTTATTTACAGGGTTCACAGCCCCAGCATTTT. Translating gives CASSPYLQGSQPQHF.

This clone was seen a handful of times. This chain joins TRBV6-5 and TRBJ2-1; TRBD2 aligns across 12 bases. The J segment lost 9 bases and the V segment lost 3 bases, leaving 6 bases of the junction unmatched. The CDR3 contains 15 residues. Germline values: CDR1 MNHEY, CDR2 SVGAGI. CDR3 loop: CASSYRTSGILEQFF. The CDR3, as DNA: TGTGCCAGCAGTTATAGGACTAGCGGGATTCTTGAGCAGTTCTTC.

The chain is built from TRBV3-1 (or the pseudogene TRBV3-2) and TRBJ2-5; maybe TRBD2 (6 bases). This CDR3 has 14 amino acids. The germline gives CDR1 LGHDT, CDR2 YNNKEL (reference sequence). The V end was cut by 5 bases, the J end by 2 bases, with 12 bases between. The CDR3 nucleotides read TGTGCCAGCAGCAAACTAGCTCCTCAAGAGACCCAGTACTTC. It is translated as CASSKLAPQETQYF.

This chain connects TRBV29-1 to TRBJ2-7; D gene uncertain. The V end lost 4 bases, the J end lost 0 bases, and 10 bases lay between the germline ends. Germline CDR1 reads SQVTM; CDR2 reads ANQGSEA. This CDR3 has 13 residues. CDR3 loop: CSVVVGSSYEQYF. CDR3 sequence (DNA): TGCAGCGTTGTGGTCGGTAGCTCCTACGAGCAGTACTTC.

The rearrangement joins TRBV7-8 to TRBJ2-2; TRBD1 matches 9 bases. CDR3 length: 17 residues. V was pared by 6 bases and J by 6 bases, with 14 bases of the junction left unmatched. Germline assignment: CDR1 SGHVS and CDR2 FQNEAQ. This chain's CDR3 is CASSTPTGGGFSGELFF. The CDR3 DNA is TGTGCCAGCAGTACCCCTACAGGGGGCGGTTTCTCCGGGGAGCTGTTTTTT.

This clone was found a few times. The chain recombines TRBV5-4 with TRBJ2-7; 8 bases fit TRBD1. CDR3 length: 14 amino acids. Germline CDR1 reads SGHNT; CDR2 reads YYREEE (reference sequence). V was pared by 0 bases and J by 6 bases, with 5 bases of the junction left unmatched. The DNA of the CDR3 is TGTGCCAGCAGCTTGGACCAGGGGGCGGCCGAGCAGTACTTC. It yields the protein CASSLDQGAAEQYF.

The chain uses TRBV7-9 and TRBJ1-1; D not certain. Germline V lookup: CDR1 SEHNR, CDR2 FQNEAQ (reference sequence). This CDR3 has 17 residues. V was clipped by 0 bases and J by 0 bases, with 14 bases between them. CDR3 coding DNA: TGTGCCAGCAGCTTAGCCCCGGGAGGGCAGATGAACACTGAAGCTTTCTTT. It is translated as CASSLAPGGQMNTEAFF.

The rearrangement joins TRBV2 to TRBJ1-5, with TRBD1 matching 7 bases. The V segment lost 5 bases and the J segment 5 bases; nucleotides outside the gene matches: 6. The CDR3 extends over 14 amino acids. Germline V CDR1 and CDR2: SNHLY, FYNNEI. The CDR3 here is CASSFGQEDQPQHF. The CDR3 bases are TGTGCCAGCAGTTTTGGACAGGAGGATCAGCCCCAGCATTTT.

J is TRBJ1-6 and V is TRBV2; D is unresolved. CDR3 length: 12 amino acids. Trimming removed 6 bases at V and 5 bases at J, with 5 bases between. CDR1 SNHLY and CDR2 FYNNEI come from the germline V gene. CDR3 nucleotide sequence: TGTGCCAGCAGGGAGGATAATTCACCCCTCCACTTT. Amino acid sequence: CASREDNSPLHF.

The rearrangement links TRBV5-1 to TRBJ1-6, with D perhaps TRBD1 (5 bases). In germline, CDR1 is SGHRS, CDR2 YFSETQ. The ends were cut back, 0 bases at V and 5 bases at J, with 12 bases in the middle. CDR3 size: 16 residues. The CDR3 spells CASSLAAGKNNSPLHF. The CDR3 DNA is TGCGCCAGCAGCTTGGCCGCAGGGAAGAATAATTCACCCCTCCACTTT.

The sample holds one count of this clone. This chain uses TRBV30 with TRBJ1-4; 9 bases align to TRBD1. This CDR3 contains 15 residues. Germline-derived CDR1 and CDR2 are GTSNPN and SVGIG (reference sequence). With 1 base clipped from V and 7 bases from J, the junction kept 7 bases outside the gene matches. CDR3 sequence (DNA): TGTGCCTGGAGTGAAGGGACAGGGTTCATTGAAAAACTGTTTTTT. Its protein is CAWSEGTGFIEKLFF.

V is TRBV7-2 and J is TRBJ2-1; 9 nucleotides line up with TRBD2. Trimming cost V 5 bases and J 9 bases; bases outside gene matches: 8. The CDR3 is made up of 14 amino acids. Germline loops: CDR1 SGHTA, CDR2 FQGNSA. The CDR3 region has the DNA TGTGCCAGCAGCCCCTGGACTAGCGAAAGTGAGCAGTTCTTC. Amino acid sequence: CASSPWTSESEQFF.

DNA of the CDR3: TGTGCCAGCAGCTTTAACTACGAGCAGTACTTC. It yields the protein CASSFNYEQYF. The J gene is TRBJ2-7, the V gene TRBV7-9; D unclear. Deletions cut 3 bases from V and 3 bases from J, with 3 bases between. This CDR3 is built from 11 residues. Germline V gene data show CDR1 as SEHNR and CDR2 as FQNEAQ (reference sequence).

This rearrangement joins TRBV7-2 to TRBJ2-3; D is unclear. Germline CDR1 SGHTA, CDR2 FQGNSA. Trimming pared 7 bases from V and 1 base from J, leaving 9 bases between. There are 13 residues in the CDR3. CDR3 sequence (DNA): TGTGCCAGCACCCTTAGCCGCACAGATACGCAGTATTTT. This codes for CASTLSRTDTQYF.

This chain joins TRBV19 and TRBJ1-1; D remains unclear. The CDR3 extends over 15 amino acids. Looked up from germline, CDR1 is LNHDA and CDR2 is SQIVND (reference sequence). Trimming removed 1 base from V and 1 base from J, with 10 bases in between. CDR3 amino acids: CASSIAWGGNTEAFF. The CDR3 DNA is TGTGCCAGTAGTATAGCTTGGGGAGGGAACACTGAAGCTTTCTTT.

The genes are TRBV20-1 and TRBJ2-7; D gene unclear. CDR1 and CDR2 from the germline V gene are DFQATT and SNEGSKA (reference sequence). This CDR3 is 11 amino acids long. Trimming removed 6 bases at V and 2 bases at J, with 8 bases between. The CDR3 sequence is CSALVTYEQYF. CDR3 bases: TGCAGTGCCCTTGTAACCTACGAGCAGTACTTC.

A few counts support this clone. The chain combines TRBV28 with TRBJ1-2, with 9 positions matching TRBD1. The CDR3 is 14 amino acids. V was pared by 7 bases and J by 7 bases, with 10 bases of the junction left unmatched. Germline CDR1 is MDHEN and CDR2 is SYDVKM. The CDR3 reads CASITGGMAGGYTF. Written as DNA, the CDR3 is TGTGCCAGCATCACAGGGGGCATGGCGGGTGGCTACACCTTC.

This clone was recorded only once. The genes are TRBV2 and TRBJ2-1, with 7 bases that match TRBD2. Trimming cost V 7 bases and J 12 bases; bases outside gene matches: 9. CDR1 SNHLY and CDR2 FYNNEI come from the germline V gene. The CDR3 runs to 12 residues. As DNA, the CDR3 is TGTGCCAGCATGGGACTATCGGCGGGGCAGTTCTTC. Residues: CASMGLSAGQFF.